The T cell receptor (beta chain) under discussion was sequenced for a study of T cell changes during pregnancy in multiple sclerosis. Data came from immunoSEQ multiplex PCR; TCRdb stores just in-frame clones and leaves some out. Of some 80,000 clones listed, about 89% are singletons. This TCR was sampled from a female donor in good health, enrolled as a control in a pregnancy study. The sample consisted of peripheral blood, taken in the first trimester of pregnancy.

The CDR3: CASSPGLPSEAFF. The CDR3 DNA reads TGTGCCAGCAGCCCGGGACTCCCTTCTGAAGCTTTCTTT. The chain joins TRBV11-3 to TRBJ1-1; possibly TRBD1 for D (5 bases). The CDR3 runs to 13 residues. Trimming took 5 bases from V and 6 from J, leaving 13 bases between them. Germline V gene data show CDR1 as SGHNT and CDR2 as YENEEA.